This TCR beta chain originates from a study of breast tumors, draining lymph nodes, adjacent tissues. TCRdb reprocessed the multiplex PCR reads with MiXCR, giving one entry per CDR3 protein. The table shows under 350,000 distinct CDR3 sequences, with about 30% occurring only once. This clonotype occurred many times. Breast cancer patients provided tissue from their axillary draining lymph nodes. The trim removed 5 bases at V and 8 bases at J, leaving 9 bases unmatched. The CDR3 totals 14 residues. The germline CDR1 and CDR2 sequences are DFQATT and SNEGSKA (reference sequence). The sequenced sample consisted of axillary lymph node tissue. The sequence was obtained from a female donor with breast cancer. Some clones in this sample may be carry-over from other donors' samples. The chain carries TRBV20-1 and TRBJ2-1; TRBD1 aligns across 10 bases. CDR3 nucleotide sequence: TGCAGTGCTCCCGACAGGGGGCGGACCGATGAGCAGTTCTTC. Translation: CSAPDRGRTDEQFF.